Reported below is one T cell receptor (beta chain). Here immunoSEQ multiplex PCR was the method, and the copy in TCRdb shows in-frame clones only, minus some. The sample lists fewer than 350,000 clones, about 90% seen once, with about 4% in the top ten. This sample was included in a study of blood T cell repertoires in COVID-19. On the study more broadly: The origin of the acute and convalescent COVID-19 samples was the United States, Italy and Spain.

CDR1 is KGHDR, CDR2 SFDVKD, per germline. This CDR3 region has 14 residues. V shed 3 bases, J shed 6 bases, and the junction held 4 bases outside the gene matches. The sample taken for sequencing was PBMCs or T cells enriched from blood (not recorded which). The rearrangement links TRBV24-1 to TRBJ2-3; 8 nucleotides agree with TRBD2. The origin of this receptor is a woman aged 25 to 39 with acute COVID-19. CDR3 loop: CATSDGTSRDTQYF. The CDR3 DNA sequence: TGTGCCACCAGTGATGGGACTAGTCGCGATACGCAGTATTTT.